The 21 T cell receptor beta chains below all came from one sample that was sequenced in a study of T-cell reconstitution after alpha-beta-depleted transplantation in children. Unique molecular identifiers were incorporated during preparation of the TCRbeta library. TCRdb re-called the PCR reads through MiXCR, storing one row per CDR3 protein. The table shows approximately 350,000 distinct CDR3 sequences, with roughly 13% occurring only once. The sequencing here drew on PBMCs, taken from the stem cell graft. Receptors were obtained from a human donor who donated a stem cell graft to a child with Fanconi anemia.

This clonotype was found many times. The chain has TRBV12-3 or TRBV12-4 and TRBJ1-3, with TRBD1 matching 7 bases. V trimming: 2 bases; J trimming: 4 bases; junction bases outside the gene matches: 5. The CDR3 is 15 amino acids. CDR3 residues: CASSLHRGSGNTIYF. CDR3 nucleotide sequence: TGTGCCAGCAGTTTACACAGGGGCTCAGGAAACACCATATATTTT.

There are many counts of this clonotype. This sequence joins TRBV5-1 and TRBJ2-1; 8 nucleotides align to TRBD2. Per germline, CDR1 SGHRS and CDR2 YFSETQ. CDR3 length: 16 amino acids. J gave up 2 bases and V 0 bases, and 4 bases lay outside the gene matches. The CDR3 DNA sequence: TGCGCCAGCAGCTTGGGGAGCGGGGGCCCCTACAATGAGCAGTTCTTC. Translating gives CASSLGSGGPYNEQFF.

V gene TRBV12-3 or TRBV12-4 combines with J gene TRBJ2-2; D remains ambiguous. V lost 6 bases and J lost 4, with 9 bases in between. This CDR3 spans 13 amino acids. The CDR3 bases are TGTGCCAGCAGGTGGATATCCACCGGGGAGCTGTTTTTT. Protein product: CASRWISTGELFF.

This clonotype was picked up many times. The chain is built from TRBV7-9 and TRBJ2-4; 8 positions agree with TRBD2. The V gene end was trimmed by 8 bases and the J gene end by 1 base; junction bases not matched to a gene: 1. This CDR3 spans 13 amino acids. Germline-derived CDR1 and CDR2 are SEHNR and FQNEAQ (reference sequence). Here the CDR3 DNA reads TGTGCCAGCCGGGGGGGTGCCAAAAACATTCAGTACTTC. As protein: CASRGGAKNIQYF.

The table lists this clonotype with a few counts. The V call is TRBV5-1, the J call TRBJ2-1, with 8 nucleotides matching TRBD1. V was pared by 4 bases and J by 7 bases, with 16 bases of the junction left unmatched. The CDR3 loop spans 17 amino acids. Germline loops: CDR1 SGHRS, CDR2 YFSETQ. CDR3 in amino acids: CASSNRPGQVPSNEQFF. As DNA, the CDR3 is TGCGCCAGCAGCAATAGACCGGGACAGGTCCCATCAAATGAGCAGTTCTTC.

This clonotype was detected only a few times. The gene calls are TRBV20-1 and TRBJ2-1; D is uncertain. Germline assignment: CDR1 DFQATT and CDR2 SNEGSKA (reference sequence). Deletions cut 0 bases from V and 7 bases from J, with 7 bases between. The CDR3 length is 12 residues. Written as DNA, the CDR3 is TGCAGTGCTAGAGATAACGGGAATGAGCAGTTCTTC. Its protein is CSARDNGNEQFF.

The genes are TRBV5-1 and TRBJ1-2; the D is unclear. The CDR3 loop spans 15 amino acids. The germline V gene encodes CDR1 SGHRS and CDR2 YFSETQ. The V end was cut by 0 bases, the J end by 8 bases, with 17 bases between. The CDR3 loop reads CASSLEQPGGVGYTF. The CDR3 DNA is TGCGCCAGCAGCTTGGAACAGCCCGGCGGAGTCGGCTACACCTTC.

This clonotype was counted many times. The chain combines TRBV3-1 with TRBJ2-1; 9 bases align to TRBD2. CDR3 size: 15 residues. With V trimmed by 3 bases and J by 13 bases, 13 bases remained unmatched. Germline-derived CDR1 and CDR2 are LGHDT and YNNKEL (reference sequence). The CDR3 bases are TGTGCCAGCAGCCATAGCCGGAGGGCTAGCGGGGTACAGTTCTTC. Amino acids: CASSHSRRASGVQFF.

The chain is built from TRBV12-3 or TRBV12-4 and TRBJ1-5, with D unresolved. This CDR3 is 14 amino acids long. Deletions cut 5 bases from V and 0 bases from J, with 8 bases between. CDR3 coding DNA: TGTGCCAGCAGTAATCCAGATAGCAATCAGCCCCAGCATTTT. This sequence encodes CASSNPDSNQPQHF.

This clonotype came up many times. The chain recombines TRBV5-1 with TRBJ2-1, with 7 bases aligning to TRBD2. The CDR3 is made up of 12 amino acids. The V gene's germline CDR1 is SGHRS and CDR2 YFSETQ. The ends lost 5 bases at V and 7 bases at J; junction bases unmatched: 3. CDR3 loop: CASRERENEQFF. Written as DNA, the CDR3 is TGCGCCAGCAGAGAGCGGGAAAATGAGCAGTTCTTC.

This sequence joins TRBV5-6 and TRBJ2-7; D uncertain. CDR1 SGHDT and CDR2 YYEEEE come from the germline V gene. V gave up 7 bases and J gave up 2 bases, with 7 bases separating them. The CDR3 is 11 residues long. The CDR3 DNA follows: TGTGCCAGCGAAGGCGCCTACGAGCAGTACTTC. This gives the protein CASEGAYEQYF.

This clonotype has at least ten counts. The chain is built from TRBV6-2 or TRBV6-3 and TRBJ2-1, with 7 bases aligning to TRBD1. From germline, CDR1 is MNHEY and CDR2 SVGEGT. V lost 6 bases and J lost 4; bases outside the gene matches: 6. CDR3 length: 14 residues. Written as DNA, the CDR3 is TGTGCCAGCAGGACCGGGACAGCTTACAATGAGCAGTTCTTC. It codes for CASRTGTAYNEQFF.

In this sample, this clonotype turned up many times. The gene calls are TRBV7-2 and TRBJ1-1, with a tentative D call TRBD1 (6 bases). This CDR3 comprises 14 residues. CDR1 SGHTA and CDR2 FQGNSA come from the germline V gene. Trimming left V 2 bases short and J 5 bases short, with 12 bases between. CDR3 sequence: CASSLTRGKTEAFF. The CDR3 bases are TGTGCCAGCAGCTTAACGAGGGGGAAGACTGAAGCTTTCTTT.

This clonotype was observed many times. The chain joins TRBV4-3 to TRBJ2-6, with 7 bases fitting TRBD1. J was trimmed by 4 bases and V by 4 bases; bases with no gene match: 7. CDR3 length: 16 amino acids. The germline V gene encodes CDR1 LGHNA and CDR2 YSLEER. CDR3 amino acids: CASSPVQGHGANVLTF. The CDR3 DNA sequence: TGCGCCAGCAGCCCAGTACAGGGGCACGGGGCCAACGTCCTGACTTTC.

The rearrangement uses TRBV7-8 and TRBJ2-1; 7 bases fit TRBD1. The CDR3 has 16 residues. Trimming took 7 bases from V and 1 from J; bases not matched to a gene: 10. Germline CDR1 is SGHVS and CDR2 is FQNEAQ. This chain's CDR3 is CASNTQGGASYNEQFF. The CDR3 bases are TGTGCCAGCAACACGCAAGGGGGCGCTTCCTACAATGAGCAGTTCTTC.

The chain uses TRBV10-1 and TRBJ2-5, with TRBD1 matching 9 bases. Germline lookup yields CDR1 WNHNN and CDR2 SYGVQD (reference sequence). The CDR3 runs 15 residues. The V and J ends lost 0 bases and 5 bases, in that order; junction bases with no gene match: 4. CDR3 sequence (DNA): TGCGCCAGCAGTGAGTCCCGGACAGGGGACGAGACCCAGTACTTC. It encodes CASSESRTGDETQYF.

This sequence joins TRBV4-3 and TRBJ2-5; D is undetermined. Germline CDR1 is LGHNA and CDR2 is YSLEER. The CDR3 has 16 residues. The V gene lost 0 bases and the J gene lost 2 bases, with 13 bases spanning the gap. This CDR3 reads CASSQDFRQAQETQYF. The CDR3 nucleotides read TGCGCCAGCAGCCAAGATTTTAGGCAGGCACAAGAGACCCAGTACTTC.

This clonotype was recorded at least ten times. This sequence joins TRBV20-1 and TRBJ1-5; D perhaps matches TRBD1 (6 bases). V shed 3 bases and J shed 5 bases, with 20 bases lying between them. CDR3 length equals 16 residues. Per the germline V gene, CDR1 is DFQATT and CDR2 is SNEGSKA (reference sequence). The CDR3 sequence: CSARDLSDSPYQPQHF. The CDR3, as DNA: TGCAGTGCTAGGGACCTTTCGGACAGCCCTTATCAGCCCCAGCATTTT.

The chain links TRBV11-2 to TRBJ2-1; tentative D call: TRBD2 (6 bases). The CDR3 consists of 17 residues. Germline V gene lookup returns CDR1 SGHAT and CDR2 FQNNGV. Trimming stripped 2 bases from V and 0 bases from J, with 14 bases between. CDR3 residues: CASSLRSGPYSYNEQFF. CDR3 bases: TGTGCCAGCAGCTTACGTAGCGGTCCATACTCCTACAATGAGCAGTTCTTC.

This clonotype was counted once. CDR3 sequence (DNA): TGTGCCAGCTCACCAGGGGAGAGCACTGAAGCTTTCTTT. Amino acid sequence: CASSPGESTEAFF. The rearrangement joins TRBV18 to TRBJ1-1, with no clear D. V was clipped by 2 bases and J by 4 bases, with 8 bases between them. CDR1 is KGHSH, CDR2 LQKENI, per germline. There are 13 residues in the CDR3.

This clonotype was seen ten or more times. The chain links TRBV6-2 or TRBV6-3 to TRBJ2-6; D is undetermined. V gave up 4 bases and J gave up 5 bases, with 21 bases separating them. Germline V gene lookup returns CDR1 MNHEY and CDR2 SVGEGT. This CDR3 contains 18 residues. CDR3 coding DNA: TGTGCCAGCAGTTTGACTTCAGGTGCGGATAGGAGGGCCAACGTCCTGACTTTC. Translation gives CASSLTSGADRRANVLTF.